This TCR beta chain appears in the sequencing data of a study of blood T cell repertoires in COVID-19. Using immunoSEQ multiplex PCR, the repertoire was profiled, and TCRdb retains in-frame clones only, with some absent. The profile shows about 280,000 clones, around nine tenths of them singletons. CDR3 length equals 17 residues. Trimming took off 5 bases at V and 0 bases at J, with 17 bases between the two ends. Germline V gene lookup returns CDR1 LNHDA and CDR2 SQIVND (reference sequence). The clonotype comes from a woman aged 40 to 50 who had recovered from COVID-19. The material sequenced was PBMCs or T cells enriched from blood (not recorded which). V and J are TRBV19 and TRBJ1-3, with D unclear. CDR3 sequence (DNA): TGTGCCAGTAGTCCGCGGGTGGTCTCAAGCTCTGGAAACACCATATATTTT. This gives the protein CASSPRVVSSSGNTIYF. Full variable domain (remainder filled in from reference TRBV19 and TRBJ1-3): DGGITQSPKYLFRKEGQNVTLSCEQNLNHDAMYWYRQDPGQGLRLIYYSQIVNDFQKGDIAEGYSVSREKKESFPLTVTSAQKNPTAFYLCASSPRVVSSSGNTIYFGEGSWLTVV.